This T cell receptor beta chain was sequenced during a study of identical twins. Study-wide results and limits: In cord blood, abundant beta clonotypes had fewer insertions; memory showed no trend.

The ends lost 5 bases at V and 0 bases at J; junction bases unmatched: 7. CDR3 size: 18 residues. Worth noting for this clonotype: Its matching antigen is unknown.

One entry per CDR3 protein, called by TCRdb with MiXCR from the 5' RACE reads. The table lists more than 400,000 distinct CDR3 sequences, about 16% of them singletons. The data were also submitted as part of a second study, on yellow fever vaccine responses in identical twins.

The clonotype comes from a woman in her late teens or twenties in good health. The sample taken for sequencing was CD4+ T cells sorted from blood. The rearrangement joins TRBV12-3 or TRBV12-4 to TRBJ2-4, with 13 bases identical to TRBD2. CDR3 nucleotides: TGTGCCAGCAGTCGGGGACTAGCGGGGACCTTAGCCAAAAACATTCAGTACTTC. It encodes CASSRGLAGTLAKNIQYF.